This T cell receptor beta chain was identified during a study of vaccination effects on CD4 cells after COVID-19. The assay was immunoSEQ multiplex PCR, and TCRdb's table has in-frame clones only and misses some. The sample holds about 60,000 clones, around 82% seen once. This clone is categorized as medium-sized. The target antigen is unknown. ViraFEST used viral peptide pools to expand antigen-specific CD4+ T cells before sequencing. Having been cultured for around nine days, the cells underwent CD4+ T cell isolation. Each person got two doses of an mRNA SARS-CoV-2 vaccine, BNT162b2 or mRNA-1273. Every well got two million PBMC, which were grown with 10 IU/ml IL-2 and about 9.2 ug/ml peptides. Germline loops: CDR1 MDHEN, CDR2 SYDVKM. The CDR3 extends over 12 amino acids. V was cut by 9 bases and J by 0 bases, with 6 bases left in between.

The material sequenced was CD4+ T cells from PBMCs cultured with HCoV-OC43 spike peptides, taken after COVID-19 vaccination. Sample subset: HCoV-OC43 spike overlapping peptide pool stimulation. The chain is built from TRBV28 and TRBJ1-3; D not certain. The TCR sequence derives from a human donor who received a COVID-19 vaccine. CDR3 coding DNA: TGTGCCAGTCGGGCCTCTGGAAACACCATATATTTT. It translates to CASRASGNTIYF.